These T cell receptor beta chains were read from a single sample in a study of cytomegalovirus exposure and HLA in healthy donors. Profiled with immunoSEQ multiplex PCR; TCRdb holds only in-frame clones, not every one. The repertoire holds some 150,000 clones, roughly 84% seen once, with about 2.3% in the top ten. Material: PBMCs. Source of these receptors: a young woman in good health and CMV-seronegative. Both conserved end residues are part of each CDR3. A D gene is named only where the DNA matches it firmly. Size values are once, few and many counts, or a class for expanded clones, and some rows have none.

v_call	j_call	clone_size	d_call	cdr3_nt	cdr3_aa
TRBV7-9	TRBJ1-4	.	TRBD1	TGTGCCAGCAGCCCCGGGACAGGGACGCGTGAAAAACTGTTTTTT	CASSPGTGTREKLFF
TRBV27	TRBJ1-3	.	.	TGTGCCAGCAGTTTAACCTCGACAGTGAACTCTGGAAACACCATATATTTT	CASSLTSTVNSGNTIYF
TRBV6-5	TRBJ2-7	.	TRBD1	TGTGCCAGCACCGGGACAGTGCTTAGGAGGCAGTACTTC	CASTGTVLRRQYF
TRBV11-2	TRBJ2-7	once	.	TGTGCCAGCAGCGAACAGGGGGGGCTCTCCTACGAGCAGTACTTC	CASSEQGGLSYEQYF
TRBV20-1	TRBJ1-2	.	.	TGCAGTGCTAGAGTAGGAGGAGGCTACACCTTC	CSARVGGGYTF
TRBV10-3	TRBJ2-3	few	.	TGTGCCATCAGTTCGACTAGTATCGCGGATACGCAGTATTTT	CAISSTSIADTQYF
TRBV9	TRBJ2-1	.	.	TGTGCCAGCAGCGTATACCGGTCAGGGCTTCGGAATGAGCAGTTCTTC	CASSVYRSGLRNEQFF
TRBV5-1	TRBJ2-7	.	TRBD2	TGCGCCAGCAGCAATGGGGAAGGGCTAGCGGAATACGAGCAGTACTTC	CASSNGEGLAEYEQYF
TRBV29-1	TRBJ2-5	.	TRBD1	TGCAGCGTTGGAAAGTGGACAGGGGAGGGGGAGACCCAGTACTTC	CSVGKWTGEGETQYF
TRBV7-2	TRBJ1-2	.	.	TGTGCCAGCAGCCCAGGTTTTGGGGGGACCCGGGGCTACACCTTC	CASSPGFGGTRGYTF
TRBV6-1	TRBJ1-5	.	.	TGTGCCAGTAGTCACAGAGAAAGTCAGCCCCAGCATTTT	CASSHRESQPQHF
TRBV7-3	TRBJ2-7	.	TRBD1	TGTGCCAGCAGCCCCACAGGGGGCCTCTACGAGCAGTACTTC	CASSPTGGLYEQYF
TRBV7-9	TRBJ2-6	.	.	TGTGCCAGCAGCCCTCGGGGTGGTGGGGCCAACGTCCTGACTTTC	CASSPRGGGANVLTF
TRBV4-3	TRBJ2-2	.	TRBD2	TGCGCCAGCAGCCTAGGAGCGGGAGCAAACACCGGGGAGCTGTTTTTT	CASSLGAGANTGELFF
TRBV11-2	TRBJ2-5	.	.	TGTGCCAGCAGCCAGTGGGAGACCCAGTACTTC	CASSQWETQYF
TRBV28	TRBJ2-7	.	TRBD2	TGTGCCAGCGCGAGGAGCGGGAAAGCCTACGAGCAGTACTTC	CASARSGKAYEQYF
TRBV7-2	TRBJ2-5	once	.	TGTGCCAGCAGCTTAGCGCTAAGGGGGCGCGGAGGGATTGATAGGGAGACCCAGTACTTC	CASSLALRGRGGIDRETQYF
TRBV10-3	TRBJ2-3	.	TRBD2	TGTGCCATCAGTGCGGCGGGAGGGCCCGGAGATACGCAGTATTTT	CAISAAGGPGDTQYF
TRBV6-6	TRBJ1-2	.	.	TGTGCCACCGGAAGGGGAAGCTATGGCTACACCTTC	CATGRGSYGYTF
TRBV6-4	TRBJ2-1	.	TRBD2	TGTGCCAGCAGTGACGGACTAGCGTCCAATGAGCAGTTCTTC	CASSDGLASNEQFF
TRBV28	TRBJ2-1	.	TRBD2	TGTGCCAGCAGTTTTCCGGGACTAGCGATATCCTACAATGAGCAGTTCTTC	CASSFPGLAISYNEQFF
TRBV6-4	TRBJ2-2	once	TRBD1	TGTGCCGGACAGGGGGAGGACACCGGGGAGCTGTTTTTT	CAGQGEDTGELFF
TRBV19	TRBJ2-7	.	TRBD2	TGTGCCAGTAGTATAGTAGCGGGACCCTACGAGCAGTACTTC	CASSIVAGPYEQYF
TRBV5-4	TRBJ2-1	.	.	TGTGCCAGCAGCTTGGAGCGGTACAATGAGCAGTTCTTC	CASSLERYNEQFF
TRBV7-9	TRBJ2-2	.	.	TGTGCCAGCAGCTTAGATCCCCGGTCCGGGGAGCTGTTTTTT	CASSLDPRSGELFF
TRBV19	TRBJ2-1	.	TRBD2	TGTGCCAGTCAGCTAGCGGGAGGGTACATTGAGCAGTTCTTC	CASQLAGGYIEQFF
TRBV7-9	TRBJ2-6	.	.	TGTGCCAGCACCGGGAGACGTACTGGGGCCAACGTCCTGACTTTC	CASTGRRTGANVLTF
TRBV7-2	TRBJ2-1	.	TRBD2	TGTGCCAGCAGCTTCCGACTAGCGGGAGGGCCCCATGAGCAGTTCTTC	CASSFRLAGGPHEQFF
TRBV18	TRBJ2-3	.	TRBD2	TGTGCCAGCTCACCTCGGGGAGGGTCAGGCACAGATACGCAGTATTTT	CASSPRGGSGTDTQYF
TRBV7-8	TRBJ2-1	.	.	TGTGCCAGCAGCGGCAATGGGCGGGGTACCTACAATGAGCAGTTCTTC	CASSGNGRGTYNEQFF